Listed below are T cell receptor beta chains from one sample, sequenced in a study of response to subunit inactivated influenza vaccine. One entry per CDR3 protein, called by TCRdb with MiXCR from the RT-PCR reads. The table includes under 850,000 distinct CDR3 sequences, approximately 18% detected once. The source material was PBMCs from blood, sampled roughly 5 days after vaccination. The receptors here all came from a middle-aged man who received an inactivated influenza vaccine. CDR3s include the opening cysteine and the closing phenylalanine or tryptophan.

V: TRBV5-1
J: TRBJ2-3
CDR3: CASSPGTGGWSTDTQYF

V: TRBV11-2
J: TRBJ2-3
CDR3: CASSQSGVRTDTQYF

V: TRBV10-3
J: TRBJ1-1
CDR3: CATKTGLDTEAFF

V: TRBV12-3/TRBV12-4
J: TRBJ1-1
CDR3: CASSGQGSTEAFF

V: TRBV9
J: TRBJ2-3
CDR3: CASSKGDADTQYF

V: TRBV30
J: TRBJ2-5
CDR3: CAWSVVGGGTQYF

V: TRBV7-9
J: TRBJ2-2
CDR3: CASSANPTGELFF

V: TRBV6-5
J: TRBJ1-5
CDR3: CASSYSQGPNQPQHF

V: TRBV5-1
J: TRBJ2-7
CDR3: CASMRGDSTYEQYF

V: TRBV5-1
J: TRBJ1-1
CDR3: CASSLGAGTLSTEAFF

V: TRBV6-5
J: TRBJ2-1
CDR3: CASSYNGLGSYNEQFF

V: TRBV28
J: TRBJ2-1
CDR3: CASSPTAGLADLEQFF

V: TRBV7-2
J: TRBJ2-2
CDR3: CASSLRPLSTGELFF

V: TRBV2
J: TRBJ2-1
CDR3: CASSEQGALNEQFF

V: TRBV15
J: TRBJ2-3
CDR3: CATSKRSGGGADTQYF

V: TRBV12-3/TRBV12-4
J: TRBJ2-1
CDR3: CASSFSSGLYNEQFF

V: TRBV20-1
J: TRBJ1-2
CDR3: CSARDQALRLLDTF

V: TRBV29-1
J: TRBJ1-2
CDR3: CSVDSGEGGYTF

V: TRBV12-3/TRBV12-4
J: TRBJ2-1
CDR3: CASSFYLGTSGIEQFF

V: TRBV20-1
J: TRBJ1-2
CDR3: CSARDGTAYGYTF

V: TRBV7-2
J: TRBJ2-2
CDR3: CASSLAGQLNTGELFF

V: TRBV20-1
J: TRBJ2-5
CDR3: CSARDSASGRQETQYF

V: TRBV6-2/TRBV6-3
J: TRBJ1-3
CDR3: CASSYGGSLSSGNTIYF

V: TRBV6-2/TRBV6-3
J: TRBJ1-2
CDR3: CASSRDNYYGYTF

V: TRBV27
J: TRBJ1-1
CDR3: CASSKQGITEAFF

V: TRBV6-1
J: TRBJ2-1
CDR3: CASSSTGTSYNEQFF

V: TRBV2
J: TRBJ1-5
CDR3: CTSSLSGGIGFGNQPQHF

V: TRBV7-2
J: TRBJ2-2
CDR3: CASSSTSGGVIGELFF

V: TRBV7-2
J: TRBJ2-7
CDR3: CASRPGTNYEQYF

V: TRBV19
J: TRBJ1-6
CDR3: CASSIIGVQNSPLHF

V: TRBV28
J: TRBJ2-7
CDR3: CASSPLNEQYF

V: TRBV5-6
J: TRBJ1-5
CDR3: CASLKQANSNQPQHF

V: TRBV5-1
J: TRBJ1-2
CDR3: CASSLEPGQGHGYTF

V: TRBV24-1
J: TRBJ2-2
CDR3: CATSEGRGAPGELFF

V: TRBV6-1
J: TRBJ1-1
CDR3: CASSKTGYTEAFF

V: TRBV5-1
J: TRBJ2-1
CDR3: CASSLAVTGDNEQFF

V: TRBV5-6
J: TRBJ2-7
CDR3: CASESPLLAGGYEQYF

V: TRBV12-3/TRBV12-4
J: TRBJ2-7
CDR3: CASRGLAGTSYEQYF

V: TRBV20-1
J: TRBJ2-3
CDR3: CSATRVGYGGTDTQYF

V: TRBV20-1
J: TRBJ2-5
CDR3: CSAREGNSGRGTQYF

V: TRBV27
J: TRBJ1-4
CDR3: CASSWGSNRAANEKLFF

V: TRBV6-1
J: TRBJ2-5
CDR3: CASRPGLAGTETQYF